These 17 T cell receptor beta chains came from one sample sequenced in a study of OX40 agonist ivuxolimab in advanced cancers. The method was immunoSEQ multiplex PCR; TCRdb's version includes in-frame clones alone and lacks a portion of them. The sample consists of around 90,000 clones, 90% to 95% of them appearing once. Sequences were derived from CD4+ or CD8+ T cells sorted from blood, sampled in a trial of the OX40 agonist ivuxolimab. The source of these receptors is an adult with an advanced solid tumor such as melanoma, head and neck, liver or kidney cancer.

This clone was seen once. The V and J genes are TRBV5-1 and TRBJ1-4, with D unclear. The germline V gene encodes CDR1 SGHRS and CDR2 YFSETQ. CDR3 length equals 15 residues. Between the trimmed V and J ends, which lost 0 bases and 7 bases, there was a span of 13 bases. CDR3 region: CASSLASRPGEKLFF. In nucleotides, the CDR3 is TGCGCCAGCAGCTTGGCCTCCAGGCCGGGTGAAAAACTGTTTTTT.

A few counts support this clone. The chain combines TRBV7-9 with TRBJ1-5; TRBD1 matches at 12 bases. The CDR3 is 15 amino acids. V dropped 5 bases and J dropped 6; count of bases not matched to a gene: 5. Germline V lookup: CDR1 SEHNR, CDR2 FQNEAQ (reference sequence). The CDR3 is CASSPGTGGGQPQHF. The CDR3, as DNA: TGTGCCAGCAGCCCAGGGACAGGGGGCGGTCAGCCCCAGCATTTT.

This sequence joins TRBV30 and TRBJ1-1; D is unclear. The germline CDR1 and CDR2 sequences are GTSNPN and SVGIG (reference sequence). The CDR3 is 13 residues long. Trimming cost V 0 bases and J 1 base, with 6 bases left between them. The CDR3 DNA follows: TGTGCCTGGAGTGTAACAGAGAACACTGAAGCTTTCTTT. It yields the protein CAWSVTENTEAFF.

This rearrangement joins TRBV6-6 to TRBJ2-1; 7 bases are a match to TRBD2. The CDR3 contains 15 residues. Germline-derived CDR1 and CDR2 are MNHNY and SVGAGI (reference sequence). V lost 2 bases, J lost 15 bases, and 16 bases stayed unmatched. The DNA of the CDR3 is TGTGCCAGCAGTTACCCCCTAAGCGGGCGGGAGATTCGGTTCTTC. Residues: CASSYPLSGREIRFF.

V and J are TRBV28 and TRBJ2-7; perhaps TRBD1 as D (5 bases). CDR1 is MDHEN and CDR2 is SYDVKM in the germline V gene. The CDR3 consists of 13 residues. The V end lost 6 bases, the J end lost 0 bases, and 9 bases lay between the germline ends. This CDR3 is CASRDTFSYEQYF. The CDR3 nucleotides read TGTGCCAGCAGGGACACTTTCTCCTACGAGCAGTACTTC.

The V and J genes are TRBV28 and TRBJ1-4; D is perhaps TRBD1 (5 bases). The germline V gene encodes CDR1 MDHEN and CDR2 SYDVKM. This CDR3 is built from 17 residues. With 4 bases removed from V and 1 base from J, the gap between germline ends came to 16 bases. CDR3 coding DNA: TGTGCCAGCAGTTCCTATGGGCAGGGCAGAACTAATGAAAAACTGTTTTTT. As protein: CASSSYGQGRTNEKLFF.

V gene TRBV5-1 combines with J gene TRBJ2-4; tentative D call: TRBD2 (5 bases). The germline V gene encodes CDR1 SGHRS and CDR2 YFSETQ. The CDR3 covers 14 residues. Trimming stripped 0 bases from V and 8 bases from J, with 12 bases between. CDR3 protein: CASSLDASYDIQYF. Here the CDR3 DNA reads TGCGCCAGCAGCTTGGATGCTAGCTACGACATTCAGTACTTC.

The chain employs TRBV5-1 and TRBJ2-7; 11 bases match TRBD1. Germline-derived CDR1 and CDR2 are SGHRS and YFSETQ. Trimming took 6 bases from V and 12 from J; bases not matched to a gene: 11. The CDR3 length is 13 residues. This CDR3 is CASTPGQGVPPYF. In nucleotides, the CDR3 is TGCGCCAGCACCCCGGGACAGGGGGTCCCTCCGTACTTC.

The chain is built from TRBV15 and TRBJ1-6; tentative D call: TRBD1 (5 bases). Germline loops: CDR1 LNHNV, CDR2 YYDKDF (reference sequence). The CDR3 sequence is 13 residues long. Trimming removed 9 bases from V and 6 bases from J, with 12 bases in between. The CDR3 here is CATAGLRNSPLHF. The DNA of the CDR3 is TGTGCCACGGCAGGGCTCCGTAATTCACCCCTCCACTTT.

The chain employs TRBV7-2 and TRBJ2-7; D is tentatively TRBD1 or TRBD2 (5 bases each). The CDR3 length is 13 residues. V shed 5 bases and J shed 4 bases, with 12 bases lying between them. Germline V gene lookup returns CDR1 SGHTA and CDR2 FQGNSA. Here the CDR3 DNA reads TGTGCCAGCAGCCCGGGACCTCCTTACGAGCAGTACTTC. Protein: CASSPGPPYEQYF.

CDR3 in DNA: TGTGCCAGCAGCTCCGGGACACTCTCCTACGAGCAGTACTTC. It encodes CASSSGTLSYEQYF. The chain employs TRBV7-2 and TRBJ2-7; D might be TRBD1 (6 bases). The CDR3 spans 14 residues. Germline V lookup: CDR1 SGHTA, CDR2 FQGNSA. V was pared by 4 bases and J by 0 bases, with 10 bases between.

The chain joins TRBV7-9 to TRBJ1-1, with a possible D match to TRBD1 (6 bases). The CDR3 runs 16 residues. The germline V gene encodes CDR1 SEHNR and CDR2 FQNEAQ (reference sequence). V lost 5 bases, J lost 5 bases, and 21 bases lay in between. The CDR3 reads CASSRLAGTGRTEAFF. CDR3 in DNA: TGTGCCAGCAGCCGACTAGCCGGAACAGGGCGGACTGAAGCTTTCTTT.

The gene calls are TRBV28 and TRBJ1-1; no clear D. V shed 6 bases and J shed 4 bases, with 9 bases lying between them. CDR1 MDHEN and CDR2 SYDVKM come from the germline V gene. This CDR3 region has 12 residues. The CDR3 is CASSLSSTEAFF. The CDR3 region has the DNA TGTGCCAGCAGCCTGTCGTCCACTGAAGCTTTCTTT.

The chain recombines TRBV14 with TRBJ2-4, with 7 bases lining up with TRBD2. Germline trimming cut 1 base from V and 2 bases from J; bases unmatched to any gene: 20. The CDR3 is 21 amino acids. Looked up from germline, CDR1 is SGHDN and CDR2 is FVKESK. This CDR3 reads CASSQAIPAGEGGSTKNIQYF. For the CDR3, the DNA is TGTGCCAGCAGCCAAGCGATCCCGGCCGGGGAGGGAGGGTCAACCAAAAACATTCAGTACTTC.

The CDR3 coding sequence is TGTGCCAGCAGCCCCCGGACAGGGGAGAGGAAGTACTTC. Its protein product is CASSPRTGERKYF. The chain is built from TRBV14 and TRBJ2-7, with TRBD1 matching 9 bases. J lost 11 bases, V lost 4 bases, and 9 bases had no gene match. The CDR3 is 13 amino acids. Germline values: CDR1 SGHDN, CDR2 FVKESK.

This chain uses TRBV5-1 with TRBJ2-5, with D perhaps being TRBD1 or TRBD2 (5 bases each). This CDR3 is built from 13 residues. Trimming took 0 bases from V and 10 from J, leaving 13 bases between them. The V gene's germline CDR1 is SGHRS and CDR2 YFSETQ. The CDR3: CASSLGPLGDQYF. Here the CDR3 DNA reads TGCGCCAGCAGCTTGGGCCCTCTGGGGGACCAGTACTTC. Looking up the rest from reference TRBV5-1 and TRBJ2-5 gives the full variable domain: KAGVTQTPRYLIKTRGQQVTLSCSPISGHRSVSWYQQTPGQGLQFLFEYFSETQRNKGNFPGRFSGRQFSNSRSEMNVSTLELGDSALYLCASSLGPLGDQYFGPGTRLLVL.

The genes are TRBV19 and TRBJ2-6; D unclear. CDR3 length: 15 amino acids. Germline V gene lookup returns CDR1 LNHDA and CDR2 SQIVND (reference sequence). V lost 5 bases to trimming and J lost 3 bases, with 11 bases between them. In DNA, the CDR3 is TGTGCCAGTAGTTCGCAGGTCTATGGGGCCAACGTCCTGACTTTC. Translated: CASSSQVYGANVLTF.